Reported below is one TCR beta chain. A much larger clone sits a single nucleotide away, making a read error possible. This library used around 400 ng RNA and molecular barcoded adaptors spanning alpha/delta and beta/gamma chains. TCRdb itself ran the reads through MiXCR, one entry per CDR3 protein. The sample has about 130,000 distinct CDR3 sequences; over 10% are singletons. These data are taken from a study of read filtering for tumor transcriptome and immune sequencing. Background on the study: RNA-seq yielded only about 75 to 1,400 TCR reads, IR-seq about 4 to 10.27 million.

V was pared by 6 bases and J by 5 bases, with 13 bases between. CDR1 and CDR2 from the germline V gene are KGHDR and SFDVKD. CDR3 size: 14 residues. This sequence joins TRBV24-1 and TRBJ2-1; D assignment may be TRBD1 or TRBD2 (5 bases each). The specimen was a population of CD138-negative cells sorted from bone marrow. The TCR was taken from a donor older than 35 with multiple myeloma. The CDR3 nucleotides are TGTGCCACCAGTCGGGACCCGCTCGACAATGAGCAGTTCTTC. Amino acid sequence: CATSRDPLDNEQFF.